A selection of T cell receptor beta chains follows, all from one sample in a study of T cells after yellow fever vaccination. TCRdb used MiXCR to reprocess the 5' RACE reads, holding one entry per CDR3 protein. The sample lists around 590,000 distinct CDR3 sequences; roughly an eighth were seen once. Sequencing was performed on PBMCs, taken on the day of the yellow fever booster vaccination. Every receptor here comes from a man aged 25-45 years who received the YFV17D yellow fever vaccine. The CDR3 runs from the conserved cysteine through the conserved F or W. The order of the fields is D gene, clone size, CDR3 length, J gene, V gene, CDR3 protein, CDR3 DNA. The D gene is left open where the match is weak. Size is stated for part of the rows, as once, few or many counts, or as a class when the clone is expanded.

. . 14 TRBJ1-2 TRBV7-2 CASSLVESDYGYTF TGTGCCAGCAGCTTGGTGGAGAGTGACTATGGCTACACCTTC
. . 11 TRBJ2-7 TRBV5-1 CASGIGDEQYF TGCGCCAGCGGTATCGGGGACGAGCAGTACTTC
. many 12 TRBJ2-3 TRBV28 CASISNTDTQYF TGTGCCAGCATCTCCAACACAGATACGCAGTATTTT
. . 13 TRBJ2-7 TRBV20-1 CSASEGNEREQYF TGCAGTGCTAGTGAGGGGAATGAGAGAGAGCAGTACTTC
. few 16 TRBJ1-4 TRBV5-1 CASSPTGWVENEKLFF TGCGCCAGCAGCCCGACAGGATGGGTTGAGAATGAAAAACTGTTTTTT
TRBD2 . 17 TRBJ2-2 TRBV4-3 CASSQEQAGGNTGELFF TGCGCCAGCAGCCAAGAGCAAGCGGGAGGGAACACCGGGGAGCTGTTTTTT
. . 15 TRBJ1-4 TRBV6-1 CASSPPARADEKLFF TGTGCCAGCAGTCCGCCTGCGAGGGCGGATGAAAAACTGTTTTTT
. once 16 TRBJ2-3 TRBV20-1 CSAMGGGTRRTDTQYF TGCAGTGCTATGGGGGGCGGCACTAGAAGGACAGATACGCAGTATTTT
TRBD1 . 15 TRBJ2-7 TRBV4-3 CASSHTDRGTYEQYF TGCGCCAGCAGCCATACTGACAGGGGGACCTACGAGCAGTACTTC
TRBD1 . 15 TRBJ1-4 TRBV25-1 CASSETGGWSEKLFF TGTGCCAGCAGTGAGACAGGGGGCTGGAGTGAAAAACTGTTTTTT
. . 10 TRBJ2-1 TRBV6-4 CASSGSRKFF TGTGCCAGCAGTGGGTCGAGGAAGTTCTTC
. . 13 TRBJ2-2 TRBV15 CATSRQRAGELFF TGTGCCACCAGCAGACAGAGGGCCGGGGAGCTGTTTTTT
. few 14 TRBJ2-5 TRBV5-6 CASSSRDTQETQYF TGTGCCAGCAGCTCCCGGGACACGCAAGAGACCCAGTACTTC
. many 13 TRBJ2-7 TRBV25-1 CASSEQGGYEQYF TGTGCCAGCAGTGAACAGGGGGGATACGAGCAGTACTTC
TRBD1 few 16 TRBJ1-5 TRBV5-6 CASSLKGTGSAEPQHF TGTGCCAGCAGCTTGAAGGGGACAGGGAGTGCGGAGCCCCAGCATTTT
TRBD1 many 12 TRBJ2-5 TRBV29-1 CSVLQGEETQYF TGCAGCGTTTTACAGGGGGAGGAGACCCAGTACTTC
TRBD1 . 16 TRBJ1-2 TRBV7-2 CASSLAPTQGAYGYTF TGTGCCAGCAGCTTAGCCCCGACACAGGGGGCGTATGGCTACACCTTC
TRBD2 few 16 TRBJ2-1 TRBV12-3/TRBV12-4 CASSRGQASGFNEQFF TGTGCCAGCAGCCGAGGTCAGGCTAGCGGTTTCAATGAGCAGTTCTTC
. few 17 TRBJ1-3 TRBV5-6 CASSGLRGLQSGNTIYF TGTGCCAGCAGCGGGTTGCGGGGTTTACAAAGTGGAAACACCATATATTTT
. few 14 TRBJ1-5 TRBV12-3/TRBV12-4 CASSPPSKNQPQHF TGTGCCAGCAGTCCTCCCAGTAAGAATCAGCCCCAGCATTTT
. many 14 TRBJ2-3 TRBV5-1 CASSPSGSPDTQYF TGCGCCAGCAGCCCTTCAGGCTCCCCAGATACGCAGTATTTT
TRBD2 few 15 TRBJ2-1 TRBV20-1 CSAGPGLARYNEQFF TGCAGTGCCGGACCGGGACTAGCGAGATACAATGAGCAGTTCTTC
TRBD2 few 15 TRBJ2-7 TRBV4-2 CASSQDWASGEEQYF TGTGCCAGCAGCCAAGATTGGGCTAGCGGTGAAGAGCAGTACTTC
. . 13 TRBJ2-3 TRBV30 CAWVPGPGSAQYF TGTGCCTGGGTTCCGGGCCCCGGCTCGGCGCAGTATTTT
. few 11 TRBJ2-1 TRBV20-1 CSANTYNEQFF TGCAGTGCTAACACCTACAATGAGCAGTTCTTC
. . 14 TRBJ2-7 TRBV20-1 CSAPSRPNSYEQYF TGCAGTGCTCCCTCGAGACCTAACTCCTACGAGCAGTACTTC
. many 17 TRBJ2-7 TRBV21-1 CASSIPPGQSDSYEQYF TGTGCCAGCAGCATTCCCCCCGGACAGTCTGACTCCTACGAGCAGTACTTC
TRBD2 . 18 TRBJ2-1 TRBV20-1 CSARDTSPLAALYNEQFF TGCAGTGCTAGAGACACCTCCCCCCTAGCGGCCCTATACAATGAGCAGTTCTTC
. . 15 TRBJ2-1 TRBV27 CASSFSGSIGNEQFF TGTGCCAGCAGTTTCTCTGGATCAATAGGCAATGAGCAGTTCTTC
. . 11 TRBJ2-5 TRBV12-3/TRBV12-4 CASSRGSTQYF TGTGCCAGCTCCCGAGGTTCAACCCAGTACTTC
. few 15 TRBJ2-5 TRBV5-6 CASSLDWTAQETQYF TGTGCCAGCAGCTTGGACTGGACAGCCCAAGAGACCCAGTACTTC
. few 14 TRBJ1-2 TRBV18 CASSPPTVFYGYTF TGTGCCAGCTCACCACCGACGGTATTTTATGGCTACACCTTC
. . 15 TRBJ2-6 TRBV4-1 CASSQEGGTPYVLTF TGCGCCAGCAGCCAAGAAGGAGGGACCCCTTACGTCCTGACTTTC
. few 14 TRBJ2-1 TRBV24-1 CATSDLQGSNEQFF TGTGCCACCAGTGATTTGCAGGGTTCCAATGAGCAGTTCTTC
TRBD1 many 14 TRBJ2-2 TRBV2 CASSEGRGPGELFF TGTGCCAGCAGTGAAGGCAGGGGGCCCGGGGAGCTGTTTTTT
TRBD2 . 14 TRBJ2-1 TRBV20-1 CSAQPGLAGVEQFF TGCAGTGCACAGCCGGGACTAGCGGGAGTTGAGCAGTTCTTC
TRBD2 few 16 TRBJ2-5 TRBV5-8 CASRDLSGSAAETQYF TGTGCCAGCAGGGACCTTAGCGGGAGTGCAGCAGAGACCCAGTACTTC
. . 15 TRBJ2-2 TRBV4-2 CASSHVGTNTGELFF TGTGCCAGCAGCCACGTCGGGACGAACACCGGGGAGCTGTTTTTT
. . 14 TRBJ2-1 TRBV11-2 CASSFDRDLNEQFF TGTGCCAGCAGCTTCGACAGGGACTTGAATGAGCAGTTCTTC
. few 13 TRBJ1-5 TRBV2 CASRSSGNQPQHF TGTGCCAGCAGGTCATCAGGGAATCAGCCCCAGCATTTT
. . 15 TRBJ2-7 TRBV20-1 CSANGQTLSTYEQYF TGCAGTGCAAACGGACAGACTCTCTCCACTTACGAGCAGTACTTC
. once 15 TRBJ2-3 TRBV5-1 CASRQLERSGDTQYF TGCGCCAGCAGACAGTTGGAGAGGTCGGGAGATACGCAGTATTTT
. many 11 TRBJ2-7 TRBV3-1 CASSSGIEQYF TGTGCCAGCAGCTCAGGGATCGAGCAGTACTTC
. . 15 TRBJ2-1 TRBV7-9 CASSSGAGQYNEQFF TGTGCCAGCAGCTCTGGAGCGGGCCAATACAATGAGCAGTTCTTC
. . 13 TRBJ2-3 TRBV7-2 CASSLHREDTQYF TGTGCCAGCAGCCTACACAGGGAAGATACGCAGTATTTT
. few 12 TRBJ2-5 TRBV7-2 CASNDLMETQYF TGTGCCAGCAACGATCTGATGGAGACCCAGTACTTC
. few 15 TRBJ2-7 TRBV5-1 CASSFSGNSDYEQYF TGCGCCAGCAGCTTCTCAGGGAACTCGGACTACGAGCAGTACTTC
TRBD1 . 14 TRBJ2-5 TRBV5-1 CASSLGQDVETQYF TGCGCCAGCAGCCTGGGACAGGATGTAGAGACCCAGTACTTC
. few 13 TRBJ1-5 TRBV30 CAWSQGAGQPQHF TGTGCCTGGAGTCAAGGGGCGGGTCAGCCCCAGCATTTT
. . 12 TRBJ2-7 TRBV25-1 CASSESPYEQYF TGTGCCAGCAGTGAATCACCCTACGAGCAGTACTTC
. . 18 TRBJ2-5 TRBV6-8 CASSYSKGGLNPQETQYF TGTGCCAGCAGTTACTCGAAGGGAGGACTCAACCCCCAAGAGACCCAGTACTTC
. . 12 TRBJ2-1 TRBV20-1 CSAGTDYNEQFF TGCAGTGCCGGGACGGACTACAATGAGCAGTTCTTC
. few 16 TRBJ2-2 TRBV12-5 CASGLRGETGGGELFF TGTGCTAGTGGTTTGAGGGGGGAAACTGGTGGCGGGGAGCTGTTTTTT
. few 14 TRBJ2-7 TRBV28 CASSYPHGNYEQYF TGTGCCAGCAGTTACCCCCACGGGAACTACGAGCAGTACTTC
. . 16 TRBJ2-2 TRBV6-1 CASSRHRDTYTGELFF TGTGCCAGCAGCCGGCACCGGGACACCTACACCGGGGAGCTGTTTTTT
. . 15 TRBJ1-5 TRBV9 CASSVQGGSNQPQHF TGTGCCAGCAGCGTACAAGGGGGTAGCAATCAGCCCCAGCATTTT
. . 14 TRBJ2-1 TRBV6-1 CASSRPGPPIEQFF TGTGCCAGCAGTCGTCCGGGACCCCCCATCGAGCAGTTCTTC